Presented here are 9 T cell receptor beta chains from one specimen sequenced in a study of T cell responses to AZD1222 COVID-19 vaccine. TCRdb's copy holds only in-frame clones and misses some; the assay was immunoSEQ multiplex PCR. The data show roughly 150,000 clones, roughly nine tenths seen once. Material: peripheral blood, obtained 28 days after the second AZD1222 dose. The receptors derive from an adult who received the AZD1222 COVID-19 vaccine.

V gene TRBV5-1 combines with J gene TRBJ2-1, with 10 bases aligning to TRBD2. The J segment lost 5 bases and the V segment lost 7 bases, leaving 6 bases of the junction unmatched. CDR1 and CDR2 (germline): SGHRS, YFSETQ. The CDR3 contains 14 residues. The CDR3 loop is CASQRGGIDNEQFF. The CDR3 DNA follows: TGCGCCAGCCAGCGGGGGGGCATCGACAATGAGCAGTTCTTC.

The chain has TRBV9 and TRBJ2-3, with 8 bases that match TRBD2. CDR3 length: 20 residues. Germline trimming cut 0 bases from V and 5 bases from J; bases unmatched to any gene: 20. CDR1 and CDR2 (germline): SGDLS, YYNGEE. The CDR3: CASSVAFHRPLAGGGDTQYF. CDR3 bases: TGTGCCAGCAGCGTAGCGTTTCACCGCCCCCTAGCGGGCGGGGGAGATACGCAGTATTTT.

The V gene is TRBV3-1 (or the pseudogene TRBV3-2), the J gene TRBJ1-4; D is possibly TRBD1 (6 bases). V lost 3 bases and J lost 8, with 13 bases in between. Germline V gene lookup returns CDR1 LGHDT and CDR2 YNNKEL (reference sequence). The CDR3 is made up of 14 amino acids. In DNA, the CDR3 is TGTGCCAGCAGCCAGCAGGGGAATGGGGAAAAACTGTTTTTT. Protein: CASSQQGNGEKLFF.

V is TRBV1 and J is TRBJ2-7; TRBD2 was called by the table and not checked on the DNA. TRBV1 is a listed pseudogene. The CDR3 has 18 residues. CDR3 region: CTSSQEPCRSSGDYEQYF. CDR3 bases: TGCACCAGCAGCCAAGAACCCTGTCGGTCTAGCGGGGATTACGAGCAGTACTTC.

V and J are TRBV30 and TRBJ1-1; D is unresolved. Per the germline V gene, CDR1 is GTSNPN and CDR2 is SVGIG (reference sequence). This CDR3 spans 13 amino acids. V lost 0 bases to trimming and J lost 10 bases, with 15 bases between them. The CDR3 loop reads CAWSVKREFGAFF. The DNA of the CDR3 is TGTGCCTGGAGTGTAAAGCGGGAATTCGGAGCTTTCTTT.

The CDR3 here is CASSRTGGAPRETQYF. DNA for the CDR3: TGTGCCAGCAGCAGAACCGGGGGAGCCCCCCGAGAGACCCAGTACTTC. V and J are TRBV7-2 and TRBJ2-5; D might be TRBD2 (6 bases). Germline assignment: CDR1 SGHTA and CDR2 FQGNSA. The CDR3 consists of 16 residues. The V gene lost 5 bases and the J gene lost 4 bases, with 20 bases spanning the gap.

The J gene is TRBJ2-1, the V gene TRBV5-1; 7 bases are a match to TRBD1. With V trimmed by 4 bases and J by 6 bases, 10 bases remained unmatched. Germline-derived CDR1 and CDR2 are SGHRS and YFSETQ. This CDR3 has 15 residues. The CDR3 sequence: CASSPLEGASNEQFF. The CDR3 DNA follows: TGCGCCAGCAGCCCCCTTGAGGGGGCAAGCAATGAGCAGTTCTTC. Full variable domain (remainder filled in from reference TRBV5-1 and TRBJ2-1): KAGVTQTPRYLIKTRGQQVTLSCSPISGHRSVSWYQQTPGQGLQFLFEYFSETQRNKGNFPGRFSGRQFSNSRSEMNVSTLELGDSALYLCASSPLEGASNEQFFGPGTRLTVL.

The CDR3 nucleotides are TGTGCCAGCAGCCCGTGGGACAGACCCTACGAGCAGTACTTC. Translating it yields CASSPWDRPYEQYF. The chain combines TRBV7-9 with TRBJ2-7; 7 bases agree with TRBD1. CDR1 is SEHNR and CDR2 is FQNEAQ in the germline V gene (reference sequence). This CDR3 region has 14 residues. V trimming: 5 bases; J trimming: 2 bases; junction bases outside the gene matches: 6.

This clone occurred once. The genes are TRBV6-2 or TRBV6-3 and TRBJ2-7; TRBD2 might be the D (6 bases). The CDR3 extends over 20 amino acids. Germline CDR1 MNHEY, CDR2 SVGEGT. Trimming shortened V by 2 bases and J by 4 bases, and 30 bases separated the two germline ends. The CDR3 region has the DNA TGTGCCAGCAGTTACCCTCCTTTCGAGTTTCCGGGGGATGAATCTTACGAGCAGTACTTC. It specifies CASSYPPFEFPGDESYEQYF.